This TCR beta chain was identified in a study of T cell responses to AZD1222 COVID-19 vaccine. Study in general: Second doses that came at about 4 or about 12 weeks were put together. Notes on the study in general: Females outnumbered males among donors, who were mostly white British; clonal diversity was possibly underestimated.

In the case of this clone: The antigen is not known.

Only in-frame clones appear in the TCRdb table, and some are missing; sequencing was by immunoSEQ multiplex PCR. The sample shows about 140,000 clones, about 90% of them seen only once. Germline V CDR1 and CDR2: SGHNT, YYREEE (reference sequence). V was clipped by 6 bases and J by 4 bases, with 13 bases between them. The CDR3 runs to 14 residues. V gene TRBV5-4 combines with J gene TRBJ2-2, with D possibly being TRBD1 (5 bases). The sequence came from an adult in good health. This specimen was peripheral blood, taken on day 0 of AZD1222 vaccination. The CDR3 protein is CASNRQGTTGELFF. The CDR3 coding sequence is TGTGCCAGCAACCGCCAGGGTACCACCGGGGAGCTGTTTTTT.